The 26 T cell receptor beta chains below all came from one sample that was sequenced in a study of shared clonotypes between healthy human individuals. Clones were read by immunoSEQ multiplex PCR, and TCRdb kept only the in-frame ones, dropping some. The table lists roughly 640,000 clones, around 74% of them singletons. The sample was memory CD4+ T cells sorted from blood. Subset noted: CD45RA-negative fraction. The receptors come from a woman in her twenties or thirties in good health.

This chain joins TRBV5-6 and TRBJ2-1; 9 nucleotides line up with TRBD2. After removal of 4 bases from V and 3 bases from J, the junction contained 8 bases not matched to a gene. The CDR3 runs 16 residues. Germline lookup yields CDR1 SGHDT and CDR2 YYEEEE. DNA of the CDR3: TGTGCCAGCAGCCCCTGGGGTAGCGGGAGCTACAATGAGCAGTTCTTC. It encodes CASSPWGSGSYNEQFF.

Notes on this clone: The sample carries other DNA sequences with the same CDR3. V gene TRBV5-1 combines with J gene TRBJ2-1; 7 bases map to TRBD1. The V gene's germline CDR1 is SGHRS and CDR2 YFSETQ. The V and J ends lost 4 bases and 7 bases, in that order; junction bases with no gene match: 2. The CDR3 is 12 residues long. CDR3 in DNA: TGCGCCAGCAGCGGCAGGGGGAATGAGCAGTTCTTC. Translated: CASSGRGNEQFF.

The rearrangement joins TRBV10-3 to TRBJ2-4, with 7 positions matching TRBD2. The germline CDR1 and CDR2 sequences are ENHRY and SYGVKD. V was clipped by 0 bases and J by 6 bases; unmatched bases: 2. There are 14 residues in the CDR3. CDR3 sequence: CAISESGGGNIQYF. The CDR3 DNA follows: TGTGCCATCAGTGAGTCTGGGGGGGGAAACATTCAGTACTTC.

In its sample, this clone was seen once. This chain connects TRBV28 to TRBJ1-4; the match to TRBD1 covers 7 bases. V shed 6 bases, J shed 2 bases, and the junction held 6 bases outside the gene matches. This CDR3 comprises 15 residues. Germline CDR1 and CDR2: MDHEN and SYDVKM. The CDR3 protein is CASSQGGTTNEKLFF. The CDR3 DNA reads TGTGCCAGCAGCCAGGGGGGTACGACTAATGAAAAACTGTTTTTT.

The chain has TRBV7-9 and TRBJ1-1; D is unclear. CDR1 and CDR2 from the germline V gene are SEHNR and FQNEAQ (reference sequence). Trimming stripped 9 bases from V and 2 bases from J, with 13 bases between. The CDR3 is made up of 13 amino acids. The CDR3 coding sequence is TGTGCCAGTCGGGAGTGGGAAAACACTGAAGCTTTCTTT. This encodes CASREWENTEAFF.

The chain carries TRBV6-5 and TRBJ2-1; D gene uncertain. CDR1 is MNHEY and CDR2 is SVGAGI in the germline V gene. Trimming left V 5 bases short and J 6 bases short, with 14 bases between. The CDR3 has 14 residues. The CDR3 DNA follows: TGTGCCAGCAGTCTATCCCTCGGCGGCAATGAGCAGTTCTTC. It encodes CASSLSLGGNEQFF.

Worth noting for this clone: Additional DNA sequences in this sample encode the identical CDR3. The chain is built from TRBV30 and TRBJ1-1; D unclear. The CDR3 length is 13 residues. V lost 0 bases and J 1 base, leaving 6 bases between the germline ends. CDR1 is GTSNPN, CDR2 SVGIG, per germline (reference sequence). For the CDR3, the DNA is TGTGCCTGGAGTGTTTCAGAGAACACTGAAGCTTTCTTT. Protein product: CAWSVSENTEAFF. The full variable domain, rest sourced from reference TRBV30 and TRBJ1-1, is SQTIHQWPATLVQPVGSPLSLECTVEGTSNPNLYWYRQAAGRGLQLLFYSVGIGQISSEVPQNLSASRPQDRQFILSSKKLLLSDSGFYLCAWSVSENTEAFFGQGTRLTVV.

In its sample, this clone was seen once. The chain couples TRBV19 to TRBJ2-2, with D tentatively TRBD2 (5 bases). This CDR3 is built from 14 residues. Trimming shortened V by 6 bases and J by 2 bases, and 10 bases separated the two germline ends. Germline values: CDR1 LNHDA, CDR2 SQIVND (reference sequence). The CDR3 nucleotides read TGTGCCAGTAGGGATAGACTAAACACCGGGGAGCTGTTTTTT. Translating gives CASRDRLNTGELFF.

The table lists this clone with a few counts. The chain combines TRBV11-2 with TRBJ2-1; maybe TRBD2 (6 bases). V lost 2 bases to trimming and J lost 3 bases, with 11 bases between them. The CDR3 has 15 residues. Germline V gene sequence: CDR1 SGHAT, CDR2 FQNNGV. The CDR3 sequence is CASSLSDGSYNEQFF. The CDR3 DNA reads TGTGCCAGCAGCTTATCCGACGGGAGCTACAATGAGCAGTTCTTC.

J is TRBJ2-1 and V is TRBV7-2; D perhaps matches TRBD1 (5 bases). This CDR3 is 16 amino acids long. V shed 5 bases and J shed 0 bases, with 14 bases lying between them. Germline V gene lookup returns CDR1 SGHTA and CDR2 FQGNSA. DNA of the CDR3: TGTGCCAGCAGCCCCAGAGACAGTCCCTCCTACAATGAGCAGTTCTTC. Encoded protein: CASSPRDSPSYNEQFF.

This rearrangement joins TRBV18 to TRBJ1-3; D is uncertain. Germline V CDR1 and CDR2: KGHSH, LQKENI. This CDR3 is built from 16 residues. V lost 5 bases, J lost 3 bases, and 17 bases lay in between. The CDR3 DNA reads TGTGCCAGCTCAAGTGGATGGTCGGGAGATGGAAACACCATATATTTT. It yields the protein CASSSGWSGDGNTIYF.

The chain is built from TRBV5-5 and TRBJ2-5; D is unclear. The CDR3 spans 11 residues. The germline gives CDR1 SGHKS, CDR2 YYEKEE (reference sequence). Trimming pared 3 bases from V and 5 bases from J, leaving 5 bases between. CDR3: CASSSRETQYF. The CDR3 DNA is TGTGCCAGCAGCTCCCGCGAGACCCAGTACTTC.

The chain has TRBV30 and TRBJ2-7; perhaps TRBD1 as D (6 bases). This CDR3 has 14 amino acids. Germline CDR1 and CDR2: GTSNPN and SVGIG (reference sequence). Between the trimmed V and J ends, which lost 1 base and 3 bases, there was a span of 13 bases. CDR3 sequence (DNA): TGTGCCTGGAGTGATGGGGGACACTACTACGAGCAGTACTTC. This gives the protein CAWSDGGHYYEQYF.

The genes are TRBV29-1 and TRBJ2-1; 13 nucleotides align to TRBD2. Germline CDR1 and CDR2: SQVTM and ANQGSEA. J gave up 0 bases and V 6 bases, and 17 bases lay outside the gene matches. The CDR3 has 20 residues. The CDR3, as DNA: TGCAGCGTGACCGGGACTAGCGGGAAATCGTCACCTAGCTCCTACAATGAGCAGTTCTTC. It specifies CSVTGTSGKSSPSSYNEQFF.

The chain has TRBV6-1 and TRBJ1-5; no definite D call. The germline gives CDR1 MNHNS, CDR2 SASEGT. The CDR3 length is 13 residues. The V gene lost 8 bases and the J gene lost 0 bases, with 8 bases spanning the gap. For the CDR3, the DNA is TGTGCCAGCGTCCGCAGTAGCAATCAGCCCCAGCATTTT. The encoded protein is CASVRSSNQPQHF.

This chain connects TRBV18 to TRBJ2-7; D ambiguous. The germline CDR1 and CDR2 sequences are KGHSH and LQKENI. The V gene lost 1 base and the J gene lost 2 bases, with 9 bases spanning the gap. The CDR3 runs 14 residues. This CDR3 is CASSPLELPYEQYF. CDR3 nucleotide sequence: TGTGCCAGCTCACCACTGGAGTTGCCCTACGAGCAGTACTTC. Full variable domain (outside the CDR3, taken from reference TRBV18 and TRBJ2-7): NAGVMQNPRHLVRRRGQEARLRCSPMKGHSHVYWYRQLPEEGLKFMVYLQKENIIDESGMPKERFSAEFPKEGPSILRIQQVVRGDSAAYFCASSPLELPYEQYFGPGTRLTVT.

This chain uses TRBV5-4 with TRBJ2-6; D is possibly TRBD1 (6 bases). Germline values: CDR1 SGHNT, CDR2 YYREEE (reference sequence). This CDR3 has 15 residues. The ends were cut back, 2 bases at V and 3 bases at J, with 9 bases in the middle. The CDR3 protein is CASSFNRVGANVLTF. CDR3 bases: TGTGCCAGCAGCTTTAACAGGGTTGGGGCCAACGTCCTGACTTTC. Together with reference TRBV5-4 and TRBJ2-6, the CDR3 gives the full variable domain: ETGVTQSPTHLIKTRGQQVTLRCSSQSGHNTVSWYQQALGQGPQFIFQYYREEENGRGNFPPRFSGLQFPNYSSELNVNALELDDSALYLCASSFNRVGANVLTFGAGSRLTVL.

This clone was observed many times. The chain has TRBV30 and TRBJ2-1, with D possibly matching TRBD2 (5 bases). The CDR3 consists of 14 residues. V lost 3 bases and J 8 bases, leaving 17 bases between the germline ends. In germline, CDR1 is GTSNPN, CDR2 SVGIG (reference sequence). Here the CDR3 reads CAWSRDLNTHEQFF. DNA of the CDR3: TGTGCCTGGAGCCGGGATCTAAATACTCATGAGCAGTTCTTC.

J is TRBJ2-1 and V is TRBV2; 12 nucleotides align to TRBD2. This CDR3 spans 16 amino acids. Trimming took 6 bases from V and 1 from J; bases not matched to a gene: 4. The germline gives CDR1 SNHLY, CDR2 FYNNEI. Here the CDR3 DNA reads TGTGCCAGCAGATTACTAGCGGGAGGATCCTACAATGAGCAGTTCTTC. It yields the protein CASRLLAGGSYNEQFF.

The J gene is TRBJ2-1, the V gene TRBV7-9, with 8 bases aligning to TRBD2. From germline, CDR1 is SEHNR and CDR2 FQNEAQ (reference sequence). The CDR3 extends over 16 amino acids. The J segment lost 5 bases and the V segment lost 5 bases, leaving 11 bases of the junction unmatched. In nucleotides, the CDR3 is TGTGCCAGCAGCAAACTACGGGAGGGTAATAACAATGAGCAGTTCTTC. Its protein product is CASSKLREGNNNEQFF. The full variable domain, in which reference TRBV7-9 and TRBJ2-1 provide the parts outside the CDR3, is DTGVSQNPRHKITKRGQNVTFRCDPISEHNRLYWYRQTLGQGPEFLTYFQNEAQLEKSRLLSDRFSAERPKGSFSTLEIQRTEQGDSAMYLCASSKLREGNNNEQFFGPGTRLTVL.

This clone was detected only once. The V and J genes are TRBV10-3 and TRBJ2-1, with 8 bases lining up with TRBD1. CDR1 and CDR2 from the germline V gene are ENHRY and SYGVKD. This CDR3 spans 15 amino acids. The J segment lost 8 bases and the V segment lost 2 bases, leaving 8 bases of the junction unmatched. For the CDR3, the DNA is TGTGCCATCAGTGAGACGACAGGGGATTTAGATGAGCAGTTCTTC. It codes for CAISETTGDLDEQFF.

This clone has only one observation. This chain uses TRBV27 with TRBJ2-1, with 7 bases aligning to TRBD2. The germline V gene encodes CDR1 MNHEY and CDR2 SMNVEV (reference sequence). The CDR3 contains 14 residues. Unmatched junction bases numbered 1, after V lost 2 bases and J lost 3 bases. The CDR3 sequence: CASSLAGDYNEQFF. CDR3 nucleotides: TGTGCCAGCAGTTTAGCGGGGGACTACAATGAGCAGTTCTTC.

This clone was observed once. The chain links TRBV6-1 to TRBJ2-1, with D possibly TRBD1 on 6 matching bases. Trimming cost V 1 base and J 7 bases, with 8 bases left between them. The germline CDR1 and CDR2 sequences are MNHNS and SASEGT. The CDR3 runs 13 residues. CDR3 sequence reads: CASSEGRGNEQFF. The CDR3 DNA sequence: TGTGCCAGCAGTGAAGGCAGGGGAAATGAGCAGTTCTTC.

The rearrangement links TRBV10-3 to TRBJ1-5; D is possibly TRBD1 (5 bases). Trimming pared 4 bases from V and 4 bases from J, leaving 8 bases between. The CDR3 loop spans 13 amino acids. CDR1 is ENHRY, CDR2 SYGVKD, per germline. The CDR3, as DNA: TGTGCCATCAGTGGCGGGGGTAATCAGCCCCAGCATTTT. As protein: CAISGGGNQPQHF.

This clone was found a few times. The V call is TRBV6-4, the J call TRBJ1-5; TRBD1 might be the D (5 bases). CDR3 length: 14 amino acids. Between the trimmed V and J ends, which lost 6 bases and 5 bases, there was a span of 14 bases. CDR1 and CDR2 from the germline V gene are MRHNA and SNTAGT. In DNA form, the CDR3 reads TGTGCCAGCAGGGGGGTGGGGCAAGATCAGCCCCAGCATTTT. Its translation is CASRGVGQDQPQHF.

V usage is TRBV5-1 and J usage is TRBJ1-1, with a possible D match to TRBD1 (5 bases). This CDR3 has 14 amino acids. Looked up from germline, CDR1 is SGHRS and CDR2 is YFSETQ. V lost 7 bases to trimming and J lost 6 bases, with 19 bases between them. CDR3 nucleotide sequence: TGCGCCAGCTCGCAACGACCGGAAGGGGCTGAAGCTTTCTTT. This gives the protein CASSQRPEGAEAFF.